This record covers a single T cell receptor beta chain. The sample originates from a study of T cell changes during pregnancy in multiple sclerosis. TCRdb's copy holds only in-frame clones and misses some; the assay was immunoSEQ multiplex PCR. The table records some 110,000 clones, 91% of them present only once. Looked up from germline, CDR1 is LNHDA and CDR2 is SQIVND (reference sequence). This CDR3 comprises 15 residues. Trimming shortened V by 1 base and J by 5 bases, and 15 bases separated the two germline ends. This receptor was identified in a female donor with multiple sclerosis, enrolled in a pregnancy study. The specimen was peripheral blood, collected before pregnancy. This chain uses TRBV19 with TRBJ2-7, with D perhaps TRBD2 (7 bases). DNA for the CDR3: TGTGCCAGTAGTATAGGGGGAGGGGGTGAGGACGAGCAGTACTTC. Translation gives CASSIGGGGEDEQYF.